These T cell receptor beta chains were read from a single sample in a study of identical twins. TCRdb itself ran the 5' RACE reads through MiXCR, one entry per CDR3 protein. The repertoire holds under 300,000 distinct CDR3 sequences, with roughly 13% as singletons. The same sample was also used in a study of yellow fever vaccine responses in identical twins.

Sequencing used memory (CD45RO+) T cells sorted from blood. All receptors come from a woman aged 18 to 35 in good health. The CDR3 runs from the conserved cysteine through the conserved F or W. A D gene is named only where the DNA matches it firmly. Only part of the rows carry a size: once, few, many, or a class if the clone is expanded.

v_call	clone_size	d_call	j_call	cdr3_nt	cdr3_aa
TRBV10-3	few	TRBD2	TRBJ2-7	TGTGCCATCGGAGGACTAGCGGGTCCTTACGAGCAGTACTTC	CAIGGLAGPYEQYF
TRBV10-1	few	TRBD2	TRBJ2-1	TGCGCCAGCAGTGGGAGGACTAGCGGGCATAATCGGAGGTCCTACAATGAGCAGTTCTTC	CASSGRTSGHNRRSYNEQFF
TRBV20-1	.	TRBD2	TRBJ2-5	TGCTGTGCTAGGGCAGCTAGCGGGGATAGTGAGACCCAGTACTTC	CCARAASGDSETQYF
TRBV7-2	many	.	TRBJ2-7	TGTGCCAGCAGCTCACAGCAGGGGAGCTCCTACGAGCAGTACTTC	CASSSQQGSSYEQYF
TRBV6-1	few	TRBD1	TRBJ1-6	TGTGCCAGCAGGGGACAGGACAAGCTTAATTCACCCCTCCACTTT	CASRGQDKLNSPLHF
TRBV12-3/TRBV12-4	few	.	TRBJ1-1	TGTGCCACCACCCGACACCTGAACACTGAAGCTTTCTTT	CATTRHLNTEAFF
TRBV3-1	many	.	TRBJ1-2	TGTGCCAGCAGCCAAAGCTCGCATGTCTATGGCTACACCTTC	CASSQSSHVYGYTF
TRBV2	.	TRBD1	TRBJ2-1	TGTGCCAGCAGTGAACAAGGACAGGGGGCCGGTGAGCAGTTCTTC	CASSEQGQGAGEQFF
TRBV2	.	TRBD2	TRBJ2-2	TGTGCCAGCAGAATACGTGCGGGGGACGGGGAGCTGTTTTTT	CASRIRAGDGELFF
TRBV10-3	.	TRBD1	TRBJ2-2	TGTGCCACGCGGACAGGGGATGCCGGGGAGCTGTTTTTT	CATRTGDAGELFF
TRBV5-8	.	TRBD1	TRBJ2-2	TGTGCCAGCAGCACAGGGACAGGGGGACGTGGCGGGGAGCTGTTTTTT	CASSTGTGGRGGELFF
TRBV20-1	.	TRBD1	TRBJ2-2	TGCAGTGCTAGAGACCCGGGACAGGGGCGTTACACCGGGGAGCTGTTTTTT	CSARDPGQGRYTGELFF
TRBV28	few	.	TRBJ1-5	TGTGCCAGCAGTTTAACAGGGACTAGCAATCAGCCCCAGCATTTT	CASSLTGTSNQPQHF
TRBV2	.	TRBD1	TRBJ1-2	TGTGCCAGCACCAGGGACAGGGGACAGGCCTATGGCTACACCTTC	CASTRDRGQAYGYTF
TRBV5-4	few	.	TRBJ2-5	TGTGCCAGCAGCCTACAGGGAGGGGAAGAGACCCAGTACTTC	CASSLQGGEETQYF
TRBV3-1	many	TRBD1	TRBJ2-1	TGTGCCAGCAGCCAAGCCGGGACAGGGATAGGTGAGCAGTTCTTC	CASSQAGTGIGEQFF
TRBV4-2	.	.	TRBJ2-7	TGTGCCAGCAGCCCCCATTCCGATCAAAACGAGCTGTACTTC	CASSPHSDQNELYF
TRBV29-1	many	TRBD2	TRBJ2-7	TGCAGCGTCGGGACTAGCGGGTTCTCCTACGAGCAGTACTTC	CSVGTSGFSYEQYF
TRBV7-3	few	.	TRBJ2-3	TGTGCCAGCAGCTTAAAAGGCCATCGAGATACGCAGTATTTT	CASSLKGHRDTQYF
TRBV28	few	.	TRBJ2-3	TGTGCCAGCAGCACAATCACCACAGATACGCAGTATTTT	CASSTITTDTQYF
TRBV6-2/TRBV6-3	many	.	TRBJ2-2	TGTGCCAGCAGTTACGAACTAGCAGTCGCGAACACCGGGGAGCTGTTTTTT	CASSYELAVANTGELFF
TRBV9	many	.	TRBJ2-1	TGTGCCAGCAGCGTAGAGGTTAGGGGGGATGAGCAGTTCTTC	CASSVEVRGDEQFF
TRBV5-5	.	.	TRBJ2-3	TGTGCCAGCAGCATGAGAGGGGACAACCCGCACGCAGATACGCAGTATTTT	CASSMRGDNPHADTQYF
TRBV12-3/TRBV12-4	many	.	TRBJ2-7	TGTGCCAGCAGCCCCCCAGGGAGTCTTTACTACGAGCAGTACTTC	CASSPPGSLYYEQYF
TRBV4-1	.	.	TRBJ2-1	TGCGCCAGCAGCCAAAACAGGGCTGAGCAGTTCTTC	CASSQNRAEQFF
TRBV6-2/TRBV6-3	few	.	TRBJ2-3	TGTGCCAGCAGCCCGGATGTTAGGGGTACGCAGTATTTT	CASSPDVRGTQYF